A selection of T cell receptor beta chains follows, all from one sample in a study of T-cell reconstitution after alpha-beta-depleted transplantation in children. TCRdb independently ran MiXCR on the PCR reads; one entry per CDR3 protein. The repertoire holds 700,000 to 850,000 distinct CDR3 sequences, with about 16% as singletons. The sample here was PBMCs, mostly from graft donor cells, taken 360 days after TCRalphabeta/CD19-depleted stem cell transplant. These receptors were obtained from a male patient younger than 18 who had a stem cell transplant for acute lymphoblastic leukemia, so the T cells may come from the graft donor. The CDR3 runs from the conserved cysteine through the conserved F or W. The D gene is left open where the match is weak. Part of the rows lack a size; the others show once, few, many or a class for expanded clones.

>TRBJ2-3|few|TRBD2|TRBV4-1
TGCGCCAGCAGCCTCGTCTCCGGACTAGCCTCAGATACGCAGTATTTT
CASSLVSGLASDTQYF
>TRBJ1-5|few|NA|TRBV20-1
TGCAGTGCTAGAGCCGGCAGGAGCAATCAGCCCCAGCATTTT
CSARAGRSNQPQHF
>TRBJ2-7|NA|NA|TRBV2
TGTGCCACCACATCGAGCTCCTACGAGCAGTACTTC
CATTSSSYEQYF
>TRBJ2-1|NA|TRBD2|TRBV27
TGTGCCAGCAGTTTATTAGCGGGAGATAGGGATGAGCAGTTCTTC
CASSLLAGDRDEQFF
>TRBJ2-1|few|TRBD1|TRBV24-1
TGTGCCCCCTATGACAGGGCTCTAGGTGAGCAGTTCTTC
CAPYDRALGEQFF
>TRBJ1-5|NA|TRBD1|TRBV6-5
TGTGCCAGCAGGGCGAGACAGGGTAATCAGCCCCAGCATTTT
CASRARQGNQPQHF
>TRBJ2-3|few|TRBD2|TRBV13
TGTGCCAGCAGCTTAGGGCCCGGGACTAGCAGCACAGATACGCAGTATTTT
CASSLGPGTSSTDTQYF
>TRBJ2-3|many|NA|TRBV5-1
TGCGCCAGCAGCCGGACCGGGACAAGTGGGCACACAGATACGCAGTATTTT
CASSRTGTSGHTDTQYF
>TRBJ2-2|few|NA|TRBV14
TGTGCCAGCAGCCAAGAAGCGGGGACAGCCAACACCGGGGAGCTGTTTTTT
CASSQEAGTANTGELFF
>TRBJ2-1|few|NA|TRBV12-3/TRBV12-4
TGTGCCAGCAGTTTAGGGGGTTGGGACAATGAGCAGTTCTTC
CASSLGGWDNEQFF
>TRBJ2-1|few|TRBD1|TRBV12-5
TGTGCTAGTGGGAAACAGGGGTATTACAATGAGCAGTTCTTC
CASGKQGYYNEQFF
>TRBJ2-7|NA|NA|TRBV10-3
TGTGCCATCAGTGAGTCGTACGGGGTTACCTACGAGCAGTACTTC
CAISESYGVTYEQYF
>TRBJ2-5|few|NA|TRBV3-1
TGTGCCAGCAGCCAAGATCCCAACAGGTTCGGGACCCAGTACTTC
CASSQDPNRFGTQYF
>TRBJ2-4|many|NA|TRBV20-1
TGCAGTGCCAATGACCCTACTAGCAGCAAAAACATTCAGTACTTC
CSANDPTSSKNIQYF
>TRBJ2-5|NA|TRBD1|TRBV29-1
TGCAGCGTCAGGACAGGGCGTGAACAAGAGACCCAGTACTTC
CSVRTGREQETQYF
>TRBJ2-5|many|NA|TRBV20-1
TGCAGTGCTGGGAAGAGCGGGGAGACCCAGTACTTC
CSAGKSGETQYF
>TRBJ2-1|NA|TRBD1|TRBV5-1
TGCGCCAGCAGCCTGGGACAGGGGAAATTAGGTGAGCAGTTCTTC
CASSLGQGKLGEQFF
>TRBJ2-1|NA|NA|TRBV20-1
TGCAGTGCTAGAGGCCCAGGAACTGAGCAGTTCTTC
CSARGPGTEQFF
>TRBJ2-7|NA|NA|TRBV15
TGTGCCACCAGGAGGGAGGCCAACTACGAGCAGTACTTC
CATRREANYEQYF
>TRBJ2-5|NA|NA|TRBV11-1
TGTGCCAGCAGCTTAGGGCGGGATGTCGTCACAGCCAAAGAGACCCAGTACTTC
CASSLGRDVVTAKETQYF
>TRBJ2-2|NA|TRBD2|TRBV5-1
TGCGCCAGCAGCTTGGAGCCCGGGGGGGCCGGGGAGCTGTTTTTT
CASSLEPGGAGELFF
>TRBJ2-1|NA|TRBD2|TRBV2
TGTGCCAGCCTCCGGGAAGCGGGAGGTTACAATGAGCAGTTCTTC
CASLREAGGYNEQFF
>TRBJ1-4|NA|NA|TRBV5-1
TGCGCCACCAGGGACCTAGGGAATGAAAAACTGTTTTTT
CATRDLGNEKLFF
>TRBJ2-7|few|NA|TRBV5-1
TGCGCCAGCAGCCAGGGGGAGGGACCGACGGGGCAGTACTTC
CASSQGEGPTGQYF
>TRBJ2-5|few|NA|TRBV10-3
TGTGCCATCAGTGAACGTCAGATCCAAGAGACCCAGTACTTC
CAISERQIQETQYF
>TRBJ2-7|NA|NA|TRBV5-1
TGCGCCAGCAGCTTGGCGGAGACAGGGAGGGACGAGCAGTACTTC
CASSLAETGRDEQYF
>TRBJ1-1|few|TRBD1|TRBV7-8
TGTGCCAGCAGCTACCTGGCGGGACAGGGTTTGAACACTGAAGCTTTCTTT
CASSYLAGQGLNTEAFF
>TRBJ2-7|few|TRBD2|TRBV20-1
TGCAGTGCTAGTCCCGGACTAGCGGGACAAAGAGGTTACGAGCAGTACTTC
CSASPGLAGQRGYEQYF
>TRBJ2-7|NA|TRBD2|TRBV3-1
TGTGCCAGCAGCCAAGATAGGGTAGCGGGAGGCGAGCAGTACTTC
CASSQDRVAGGEQYF
>TRBJ2-1|few|NA|TRBV5-1
TGCGCCAGCAGCCATAGACTACAGAGCTCCTACAATGAGCAGTTCTTC
CASSHRLQSSYNEQFF
>TRBJ2-1|NA|TRBD2|TRBV20-1
TGCTGTGCTAGCCGAACTAGCGGGGATTACAATGAGCAGTTCTTC
CCASRTSGDYNEQFF
>TRBJ1-1|once|NA|TRBV10-2
TGCGCCAGCAGTGAAAGGATAGCCACACCCAACACTGAAGCTTTCTTT
CASSERIATPNTEAFF
>TRBJ2-2|few|TRBD1|TRBV15
TGTGCCACCAGCAACAGCGACAGGGGGGGACCCGGGGAGCTGTTTTTT
CATSNSDRGGPGELFF
>TRBJ2-6|few|NA|TRBV24-1
TGTGCCACCAGTGATCCAGGGCGGAATGGGGCCAACGTCCTGACTTTC
CATSDPGRNGANVLTF
>TRBJ2-5|many|NA|TRBV5-1
TGCGCCAGCAGCTTGGAGACCACAAGGGGGACCCAGTACTTC
CASSLETTRGTQYF
>TRBJ2-7|few|NA|TRBV6-6
TGTGCCAGCAGTGGGCGAAGGAGGGACGAGCAGTACTTC
CASSGRRRDEQYF
>TRBJ1-4|NA|NA|TRBV20-1
TGCAGTGCTAGCCGAGGGGCCAGGCTCAATGAAAAACTGTTTTTT
CSASRGARLNEKLFF
>TRBJ2-1|few|NA|TRBV27
TGTGCCAGCAGTTCGAACAGGGAAAGAAGCTCCTACAATGAGCAGTTCTTC
CASSSNRERSSYNEQFF
>TRBJ2-3|many|NA|TRBV12-3/TRBV12-4
TGTGCCAGCAGTCCCCTGGGCGCCCGCCGGACAGATACGCAGTATTTT
CASSPLGARRTDTQYF
>TRBJ2-5|few|NA|TRBV5-1
TGCGCCATCACGGGGCCGGACGGGGAGACCCAGTACTTC
CAITGPDGETQYF
>TRBJ1-2|few|TRBD1|TRBV20-1
TGCAGTGCTAGTGGGACAGGGGGCCAGGTAGAGAATGGCTACACCTTC
CSASGTGGQVENGYTF
>TRBJ1-2|NA|NA|TRBV10-3
TGTGCCATCGGAGAAGTAGGACGGTTTAACTATGGCTACACCTTC
CAIGEVGRFNYGYTF
>TRBJ2-3|few|TRBD2|TRBV9
TGTGCCAGCAGTACTAGCGGGACCACAGATACGCAGTATTTT
CASSTSGTTDTQYF
>TRBJ2-4|few|NA|TRBV12-3/TRBV12-4
TGTGCCAGCAGTGCTTATAGTTCTAAGGCCAAAAACATTCAGTACTTC
CASSAYSSKAKNIQYF
>TRBJ2-3|few|NA|TRBV7-9
TGTGCCAGCAGCTCGCCGACATTACCTGGCACAGATACGCAGTATTTT
CASSSPTLPGTDTQYF
>TRBJ2-7|few|NA|TRBV3-1
TGTGCCAGCAGCCAATTGATAGGCGGCGAGCAGTACTTC
CASSQLIGGEQYF
>TRBJ2-5|many|NA|TRBV29-1
TGCAGCGTTGGAGGTATTCCTCAAGAGACCCAGTACTTC
CSVGGIPQETQYF
>TRBJ2-1|few|NA|TRBV5-1
TGCGCCAGCAGCTTAGGTGGGTTGAGCCAAACCTATGAGCAGTTCTTC
CASSLGGLSQTYEQFF
>TRBJ2-3|NA|TRBD2|TRBV13
TGTGCCAGCAGCTTAGACCTTAACGAGCGGGGGAGCACAGATACGCAGTATTTT
CASSLDLNERGSTDTQYF
>TRBJ2-3|NA|TRBD2|TRBV4-2
TGTGCCAGCAGCCTCCCGGGAGGGTTCAGCACAGATACGCAGTATTTT
CASSLPGGFSTDTQYF